This entry concerns a single T cell receptor beta chain. Its specificity is unknown. This specimen includes other DNA sequences encoding the same CDR3. The data originate from a study of cytomegalovirus exposure and HLA in healthy donors. Turning to the study itself: Earlier work reported 100 million or so unique TCR beta sequences from about 180 million T cells. Study-level points and caveats: In a later analysis, DRB1 alleles had the most associated TCRs; HLA-C alleles the fewest. Analyses of presence/absence relied on an assumption of roughly uniform sequencing depth across donors. Common viral pathogens seemed, in a later analysis, to connect with several of the most significant clusters.

With 5 bases clipped from V and 0 bases from J, the junction kept 4 bases outside the gene matches. The CDR3 has 15 amino acids. CDR1 and CDR2 from the germline V gene are SGHTA and FQGNSA. Both 60 Vbeta primers and 13 Jbeta primers went into the PCR. Clones were sequenced by immunoSEQ multiplex PCR, and TCRdb holds only the in-frame ones, with some missing. This table has under 200,000 clones, about 71% appearing once. Sequencing input: PBMCs. The chain has TRBV7-2 and TRBJ2-7, with 10 bases aligning to TRBD2. This sequence was found in a woman aged 40 to 50 in good health and CMV-seropositive. The CDR3 reads CASSLGLAVSYEQYF. In DNA, the CDR3 is TGTGCCAGCAGCCTCGGACTAGCGGTCTCCTACGAGCAGTACTTC.